These T cell receptor beta chains were read from a single sample in a study of CD8+ T cells in alopecia areata. Clones were sequenced by immunoSEQ multiplex PCR, and TCRdb holds only the in-frame ones, with some missing. The table lists about 150,000 clones, more than 45% of them singletons. Sequencing was done on a sample of CD4+ T cells sorted from blood. Receptors were obtained from a human donor with alopecia areata. CDR3s include the opening cysteine and the closing phenylalanine or tryptophan. A D gene is named only where the DNA matches it firmly. Not every row has a clone size; where given, it reads once, few, many or a size class.

few TRBD2 TRBJ2-1 13 TRBV29-1 CSVPGRAINEQFF TGCAGCGTTCCCGGGAGGGCCATCAATGAGCAGTTCTTC
- - TRBJ2-6 14 TRBV5-1 CASNPVPGANVLTF TGCGCCAGCAACCCCGTCCCTGGGGCCAACGTCCTGACTTTC
- - TRBJ2-2 13 TRBV7-9 CASSQLTTGELFF TGTGCCAGCAGCCAACTCACTACCGGGGAGCTGTTTTTT
- - TRBJ1-1 14 TRBV5-1 CASSRLNQGTEAFF TGCGCCAGCAGCCGACTAAACCAGGGAACTGAAGCTTTCTTT
- TRBD2 TRBJ2-5 15 TRBV30 CAWSVRLAGAETQYF TGTGCCTGGAGTGTCAGACTAGCGGGGGCAGAGACCCAGTACTTC
- - TRBJ2-7 12 TRBV28 CASSLASYEQYF TGTGCCAGCAGTTTGGCCAGCTACGAGCAGTACTTC
- TRBD1 TRBJ2-7 14 TRBV27 CASSRLGTGYEQYF TGTGCCAGCAGTCGACTGGGGACAGGCTACGAGCAGTACTTC
- - TRBJ1-4 13 TRBV25-1 CASSEYGTEKLFF TGTGCCAGCAGTGAATATGGAACCGAAAAACTGTTTTTT
few TRBD2 TRBJ2-5 17 TRBV29-1 CSVTRRGGTPLQETQYF TGCAGCGTTACCCGCCGGGGGGGAACTCCCCTCCAAGAGACCCAGTACTTC
- - TRBJ2-1 15 TRBV10-3 CAISDAESSYNEQFF TGTGCCATCAGTGACGCGGAGTCGTCCTACAATGAGCAGTTCTTC
once - TRBJ2-3 14 TRBV7-9 CASSLRLAPDTQYF TGTGCCAGCAGCTTGAGACTCGCCCCAGATACGCAGTATTTT
few - TRBJ1-4 13 TRBV29-1 CSAVGPGNEKLFF TGCAGCGCAGTGGGACCGGGAAATGAAAAACTGTTTTTT
- - TRBJ1-5 15 TRBV28 CASMNRGPGNQPQHF TGTGCCAGCATGAATCGGGGACCTGGCAATCAGCCCCAGCATTTT
- - TRBJ2-7 14 TRBV7-8 CASSLSTISYEQYF TGTGCCAGCAGCTTAAGCACCATTTCCTACGAGCAGTACTTC
- - TRBJ1-2 15 TRBV5-1 CASSLEGPRDYGYTF TGCGCCAGCAGCTTGGAAGGGCCCCGGGACTATGGCTACACCTTC
- - TRBJ2-3 13 TRBV28 CASSMGATDTQYF TGTGCCAGCAGTATGGGAGCCACAGATACGCAGTATTTT
few TRBD2 TRBJ2-1 17 TRBV4-1 CASSQGLLLAGYNEQFF TGCGCCAGCAGCCAAGGGCTTTTACTAGCGGGTTACAATGAGCAGTTCTTC
- - TRBJ2-3 13 TRBV27 CASSLSGLDTQYF TGTGCCAGCAGTCTATCAGGGTTGGATACGCAGTATTTT
few TRBD1 TRBJ2-5 13 TRBV7-9 CASSGTEQETQYF TGTGCCAGCAGCGGGACAGAACAAGAGACCCAGTACTTC
- - TRBJ1-1 14 TRBV30 CAWSPGDMNTEAFF TGTGCCTGGAGTCCCGGAGACATGAACACTGAAGCTTTCTTT
- - TRBJ2-5 17 TRBV28 CASNSLPGLGFLETQYF TGTGCCAGCAACTCACTCCCGGGACTGGGGTTCTTGGAGACCCAGTACTTC
- - TRBJ1-2 14 TRBV28 CASSQRLENYGYTF TGTGCCAGCAGTCAAAGGCTGGAAAACTATGGCTACACCTTC
once - TRBJ2-1 15 TRBV6-5 CASSYSATGNNEQFF TGTGCCAGCAGTTACTCGGCGACAGGTAACAATGAGCAGTTCTTC
- TRBD1 TRBJ1-4 15 TRBV9 CASSAPQGANEKLFF TGTGCCAGCAGCGCGCCACAGGGGGCAAATGAAAAACTGTTTTTT
- - TRBJ2-5 12 TRBV29-1 CSLSLTQETQYF TGCAGTTTGTCACTGACTCAAGAGACCCAGTACTTC
- - TRBJ1-1 13 TRBV29-1 CSVGRIMNTEAFF TGCAGCGTTGGTCGTATAATGAACACTGAAGCTTTCTTT
- - TRBJ1-1 13 TRBV7-6 CASRGPTGGEAFF TGTGCCAGCAGGGGGCCGACAGGTGGTGAAGCTTTCTTT
- - TRBJ2-7 14 TRBV5-1 CASSLGQIPYEQYF TGCGCCAGCAGCTTAGGGCAGATCCCCTACGAGCAGTACTTC
few - TRBJ2-5 13 TRBV5-1 CASSLGTPGTQYF TGCGCCAGCAGCTTGGGGACCCCAGGGACCCAGTACTTC
- - TRBJ2-1 14 TRBV15 CATSRDPLSREQFF TGTGCCACCAGCAGGGACCCCTTGAGTCGCGAGCAGTTCTTC
- - TRBJ1-1 13 TRBV2 CASSQTPSTEAFF TGTGCCAGCAGTCAGACGCCATCCACTGAAGCTTTCTTT
few - TRBJ2-6 19 TRBV14 CASSQDPPGVYAGANVLTF TGTGCCAGCAGCCAAGATCCCCCAGGGGTTTACGCTGGGGCCAACGTCCTGACTTTC
once - TRBJ2-7 12 TRBV7-8 CASSLALQEQYF TGTGCCAGCAGCTTAGCTTTGCAAGAGCAGTACTTC
- - TRBJ2-5 14 TRBV5-1 CASSLDGVRETQYF TGCGCCAGCAGCTTGGACGGGGTCCGCGAGACCCAGTACTTC
- - TRBJ2-5 16 TRBV2 CASSEAPGSLQETQYF TGTGCCAGCAGTGAAGCGCCTGGGAGCCTCCAAGAGACCCAGTACTTC
- - TRBJ1-1 13 TRBV7-9 CASSVGRDTEAFF TGTGCCAGCAGCGTCGGGCGGGACACTGAAGCTTTCTTT
few TRBD2 TRBJ2-1 14 TRBV29-1 CSVASGVSYNEQFF TGCAGCGTTGCAAGCGGGGTCTCCTACAATGAGCAGTTCTTC
- TRBD2 TRBJ2-5 15 TRBV7-9 CASSALAGGMETQYF TGTGCCAGCAGCGCGCTAGCGGGAGGGATGGAGACCCAGTACTTC
- - TRBJ2-1 14 TRBV5-1 CASSFRRGVDEQFF TGCGCCAGCAGCTTTCGGAGAGGGGTCGATGAGCAGTTCTTC
- TRBD1 TRBJ1-5 15 TRBV7-9 CASSTGTGGAEPQHF TGTGCCAGCAGCACCGGGACAGGGGGCGCCGAGCCCCAGCATTTT
few - TRBJ2-4 11 TRBV4-1 CASSQRGIQYF TGCGCCAGCAGCCAACGCGGCATTCAGTACTTC
- TRBD2 TRBJ2-7 14 TRBV29-1 CSVRSGGSSYEQYF TGCAGCGTCAGAAGCGGGGGCAGCTCCTACGAGCAGTACTTC
- TRBD1 TRBJ2-1 15 TRBV7-3 CASSLNPGQGYEQFF TGTGCCAGCAGCTTAAACCCGGGACAGGGGTATGAGCAGTTCTTC
few - TRBJ2-7 13 TRBV29-1 CSVETSISGEQYF TGCAGCGTGGAAACTAGTATCTCGGGGGAGCAGTACTTC
- - TRBJ2-1 12 TRBV2 CASRWGVNEQFF TGTGCCAGCAGGTGGGGAGTCAATGAGCAGTTCTTC
- - TRBJ1-5 13 TRBV5-6 CASSLGVSQPQHF TGTGCCAGCAGCTTAGGGGTCAGTCAGCCCCAGCATTTT
- - TRBJ2-5 12 TRBV25-1 CASSRDPGTQYF TGTGCCAGCAGCCGGGACCCGGGGACCCAGTACTTC
- TRBD1 TRBJ2-5 16 TRBV28 CASSPQGAGSQETQYF TGTGCCAGCAGTCCCCAGGGGGCCGGTAGCCAAGAGACCCAGTACTTC
- - TRBJ1-5 15 TRBV27 CASSQRGIPNQPQHF TGTGCCAGCAGTCAACGAGGGATTCCCAATCAGCCCCAGCATTTT
few - TRBJ2-5 12 TRBV18 CASSPGQETQYF TGTGCCAGCTCACCAGGGCAAGAGACCCAGTACTTC
- - TRBJ1-5 14 TRBV28 CASTRDNSNQPQHF TGTGCCAGCACTAGAGACAATAGCAATCAGCCCCAGCATTTT
- - TRBJ2-3 16 TRBV14 CASSQDWDPFTDTQYF TGTGCCAGCAGCCAAGACTGGGACCCTTTCACAGATACGCAGTATTTT
few - TRBJ1-1 13 TRBV29-1 CSVEGPAPLGAFF TGCAGCGTTGAAGGCCCAGCCCCTCTAGGAGCTTTCTTT
few - TRBJ1-1 15 TRBV5-4 CASSLKGSVNTEAFF TGTGCCAGCAGCTTGAAGGGATCCGTAAACACTGAAGCTTTCTTT
- - TRBJ2-5 14 TRBV28 CASSRSGPGETQYF TGTGCCAGCAGTCGTAGCGGTCCAGGGGAGACCCAGTACTTC